The 8 T cell receptor beta chains below all came from one sample that was sequenced in a study of blood T cell repertoires in COVID-19. TCRdb keeps only in-frame clones here, not all; method: immunoSEQ multiplex PCR. The table has fewer than 150,000 clones, around 90% seen once. The sequenced material came from peripheral blood. All receptors come from a woman of 80 years or more with acute or convalescent COVID-19.

The J gene is TRBJ1-1, the V gene TRBV30, with 7 bases fitting TRBD1. This CDR3 is 13 amino acids long. The V gene end was trimmed by 3 bases and the J gene end by 6 bases; junction bases not matched to a gene: 7. CDR1 GTSNPN and CDR2 SVGIG come from the germline V gene (reference sequence). CDR3 amino acids: CAWSRTGYSEAFF. The CDR3, as DNA: TGTGCCTGGAGCCGGACAGGTTATTCTGAAGCTTTCTTT.

V gene TRBV5-1 combines with J gene TRBJ1-1, with 7 bases matching TRBD1. Germline V gene sequence: CDR1 SGHRS, CDR2 YFSETQ. J gave up 2 bases and V 4 bases, and 8 bases lay outside the gene matches. CDR3 length: 15 residues. DNA of the CDR3: TGCGCCAGCAGCCGGGTCGGAGGGGGCAACACTGAAGCTTTCTTT. This sequence encodes CASSRVGGGNTEAFF.

This chain connects TRBV27 to TRBJ1-2, with D tentatively TRBD1 (6 bases). The V end was cut by 6 bases, the J end by 8 bases, with 13 bases between. Germline assignment: CDR1 MNHEY and CDR2 SMNVEV (reference sequence). This CDR3 contains 12 residues. CDR3: CASRNGGGGYTF. DNA of the CDR3: TGTGCCAGCAGAAATGGGGGCGGGGGCTACACCTTC.

The J gene is TRBJ2-5, the V gene TRBV7-8; TRBD1 aligns across 8 bases. The CDR3 consists of 17 residues. The V segment lost 3 bases and the J segment 7 bases; nucleotides outside the gene matches: 16. In germline, CDR1 is SGHVS, CDR2 FQNEAQ. The CDR3: CASSFRRQGPSKGTQYF. The CDR3 nucleotides are TGTGCCAGCAGCTTTAGGCGACAGGGGCCTTCCAAGGGGACCCAGTACTTC.

This rearrangement joins TRBV9 to TRBJ1-2; D gene uncertain. The CDR3 contains 13 residues. V was pared by 3 bases and J by 2 bases, with 8 bases between. Germline CDR1 SGDLS, CDR2 YYNGEE. The CDR3 DNA sequence: TGTGCCAGCAGCGCCGGGAAGAACTATGGCTACACCTTC. Amino acid sequence: CASSAGKNYGYTF.

The rearrangement uses TRBV6-5 and TRBJ2-2, with 7 bases matching TRBD1. The junction had 1 base not matched to a gene; V was cut back by 6 bases and J by 0 bases. The CDR3 extends over 14 amino acids. Looked up from germline, CDR1 is MNHEY and CDR2 is SVGAGI. The CDR3 coding sequence is TGTGCCAGCAGCGGACAGGCGAACACCGGGGAGCTGTTTTTT. It is translated as CASSGQANTGELFF.

In this sample, this clone turned up a few times. The gene calls are TRBV5-1 and TRBJ1-1; 9 bases match TRBD1. The CDR3 contains 15 residues. Germline V CDR1 and CDR2: SGHRS, YFSETQ. V was pared by 0 bases and J by 8 bases, with 8 bases of the junction left unmatched. The DNA of the CDR3 is TGCGCCAGCAGCTTGGATGGACAGGGGTATTCGGAAGCTTTCTTT. It encodes CASSLDGQGYSEAFF.

This sequence joins TRBV23-1 and TRBJ1-2, with 8 bases fitting TRBD1. TRBV23-1 is recorded as an ORF, its role being uncertain. J was trimmed by 8 bases and V by 3 bases; bases with no gene match: 29. This CDR3 is built from 21 residues. This CDR3 reads CASSHPLELKGDRLGPGGYTF. CDR3 sequence (DNA): TGCGCCAGCAGTCACCCCCTTGAGCTAAAAGGGGACAGGCTTGGTCCGGGGGGCTACACCTTC.